The sequence of this T cell receptor (beta chain) was determined in a study of control samples from healthy donors and cancer patients. Method: immunoSEQ multiplex PCR; TCRdb's copy keeps in-frame clones and lacks some. The sample lists about 75,000 clones; 75% to 90% were seen once. The CDR3 has 13 amino acids. Trimming took 6 bases from V and 6 from J, leaving 16 bases between them. Looked up from germline, CDR1 is SQVTM and CDR2 is ANQGSEA. V and J are TRBV29-1 and TRBJ2-3; D not certain. The sample consisted of blood. This receptor was identified in a man in his forties or fifties in good health. CDR3 nucleotides: TGCAGCGTCGGGCTCAGCTCCGGGGATACGCAGTATTTT. Its protein product is CSVGLSSGDTQYF.